The source of this T cell receptor (beta chain) is a study of blood T cells in healthy people across ages. This clonotype appeared once. One junction end does not reproduce the germline sequence, and a read error may be involved. Per germline, CDR1 SGHRS and CDR2 YFSETQ. The CDR3 runs to 15 residues. The authors drew about 10 milliliters of peripheral blood from each donor. Isolated PBMCs totaled at least 7 million in each sample. Then a second PCR, running roughly 7 to 11 cycles, was carried out with a sample-barcoded 5' primer and a J-beta primer mix. Each CDR3 protein is one row after TCRdb ran MiXCR on the 5' RACE reads. The sample shows about 1,400,000 distinct CDR3 sequences, roughly 45% of them seen only once.

The sequence was collected from a woman aged 18-29 years in good health. The sequenced sample consisted of blood. V and J are TRBV5-1 and TRBJ1-5; tentatively, D is TRBD1 (5 bases). CDR3 DNA: TGCGCCAGCAGCTTGACGGCAGGGCCTAATCGGCCCCAGCATTTT. Its protein product is CASSLTAGPNRPQHF.